The rows below give T cell receptor beta chains drawn from one sample of a study of blood T cells in healthy people across ages. TCRdb itself ran the 5' RACE reads through MiXCR, one entry per CDR3 protein. The table lists hundreds of thousands of distinct CDR3 sequences, 35% to 40% of them singletons. Material: blood. The receptors come from a man in his late teens or twenties in good health. Both conserved end residues are part of each CDR3. The order of the fields is V gene, D gene, clone size, J gene, CDR3 protein, CDR3 DNA. D genes are given only for firm matches. Where a row states a size, it is once, few, many or the class of an expanded clone; other rows omit it.

v_gene: TRBV20-1; d_gene: TRBD2; abundance: many; j_gene: TRBJ2-3; CDR3aa: CSARAGTSGSRTDTQYF; CDR3nt: TGCAGTGCTAGAGCCGGGACTAGCGGGTCCCGCACAGATACGCAGTATTTT
v_gene: TRBV20-1; d_gene: TRBD2; abundance: -; j_gene: TRBJ2-3; CDR3aa: CSAIGLAGPDTQYF; CDR3nt: TGCAGTGCTATCGGACTAGCGGGGCCGGATACGCAGTATTTT
v_gene: TRBV15; d_gene: -; abundance: -; j_gene: TRBJ2-7; CDR3aa: CATSSQEGANYEQYF; CDR3nt: TGTGCCACCAGCAGCCAGGAGGGTGCTAACTACGAGCAGTACTTC
v_gene: TRBV5-1; d_gene: -; abundance: few; j_gene: TRBJ1-4; CDR3aa: CASRGAGDDEKLFF; CDR3nt: TGCGCCAGCAGGGGCGCGGGGGATGATGAAAAACTGTTTTTT
v_gene: TRBV4-3; d_gene: TRBD1; abundance: many; j_gene: TRBJ1-5; CDR3aa: CASSPRTGQPQHF; CDR3nt: TGCGCCAGCAGCCCCCGGACAGGTCAGCCCCAGCATTTT
v_gene: TRBV5-1; d_gene: -; abundance: few; j_gene: TRBJ1-1; CDR3aa: CASSGPAGVMNTEAFF; CDR3nt: TGCGCCAGCAGTGGGCCTGCGGGGGTTATGAACACTGAAGCTTTCTTT
v_gene: TRBV6-2/TRBV6-3; d_gene: TRBD2; abundance: -; j_gene: TRBJ2-1; CDR3aa: CASSYVAAGGRPYNEQFF; CDR3nt: TGTGCCAGCAGTTACGTTGCTGCGGGGGGGAGACCGTACAATGAGCAGTTCTTC
v_gene: TRBV12-3/TRBV12-4; d_gene: TRBD2; abundance: few; j_gene: TRBJ2-7; CDR3aa: CASSWGGYEQYF; CDR3nt: TGTGCCAGCAGTTGGGGGGGCTACGAGCAGTACTTC
v_gene: TRBV30; d_gene: TRBD1; abundance: -; j_gene: TRBJ1-5; CDR3aa: CAWSWRAGGSQPQHF; CDR3nt: TGTGCCTGGAGTTGGAGGGCAGGGGGGAGTCAGCCCCAGCATTTT
v_gene: TRBV9; d_gene: -; abundance: -; j_gene: TRBJ1-1; CDR3aa: CASSVPGTEAFF; CDR3nt: TGTGCCAGCAGCGTCCCGGGAACTGAAGCTTTCTTT
v_gene: TRBV2; d_gene: -; abundance: many; j_gene: TRBJ1-5; CDR3aa: CASSDGMRNQPQHF; CDR3nt: TGTGCCAGCAGTGACGGGATGCGCAATCAGCCCCAGCATTTT
v_gene: TRBV28; d_gene: TRBD2; abundance: -; j_gene: TRBJ2-6; CDR3aa: CASSSGLADSGANVLTF; CDR3nt: TGTGCCAGCAGTTCGGGACTAGCAGACTCTGGGGCCAACGTCCTGACTTTC
v_gene: TRBV2; d_gene: TRBD1; abundance: -; j_gene: TRBJ1-1; CDR3aa: CASRTRGFDTEAFF; CDR3nt: TGTGCCAGCAGGACCAGGGGGTTCGACACTGAAGCTTTCTTT
v_gene: TRBV6-6; d_gene: -; abundance: many; j_gene: TRBJ1-4; CDR3aa: CASTPAGRWEKLFF; CDR3nt: TGTGCCAGCACCCCGGCGGGCCGCTGGGAAAAACTGTTTTTT
v_gene: TRBV4-2; d_gene: TRBD1; abundance: once; j_gene: TRBJ1-2; CDR3aa: CASSQGGSGQGDYGYTF; CDR3nt: TGTGCCAGCAGCCAAGGAGGCTCCGGACAGGGAGACTATGGCTACACCTTC
v_gene: TRBV6-5; d_gene: -; abundance: once; j_gene: TRBJ1-2; CDR3aa: CTSSYSGGLRYGYTF; CDR3nt: TGTACCAGCAGTTACTCCGGGGGGCTACGGTATGGCTACACCTTC
v_gene: TRBV6-6; d_gene: -; abundance: -; j_gene: TRBJ2-2; CDR3aa: CASSYVGGPFTGELFF; CDR3nt: TGTGCCAGCAGTTACGTAGGGGGACCTTTCACCGGGGAGCTGTTTTTT
v_gene: TRBV28; d_gene: -; abundance: -; j_gene: TRBJ1-2; CDR3aa: CASSQQGLYYDYTF; CDR3nt: TGTGCCAGCAGCCAGCAGGGGCTTTACTATGACTACACCTTC
v_gene: TRBV12-3/TRBV12-4; d_gene: -; abundance: -; j_gene: TRBJ2-1; CDR3aa: CASSSPRVFHNEQFF; CDR3nt: TGTGCCAGCAGCTCCCCGCGGGTGTTCCACAATGAGCAGTTCTTC
v_gene: TRBV25-1; d_gene: TRBD1; abundance: -; j_gene: TRBJ1-2; CDR3aa: CASSEGTGLHGYTF; CDR3nt: TGTGCCAGCAGTGAGGGGACAGGACTGCATGGCTACACCTTC
v_gene: TRBV5-1; d_gene: -; abundance: many; j_gene: TRBJ2-1; CDR3aa: CASSLEGNSYNEQFF; CDR3nt: TGCGCCAGCAGCTTGGAGGGTAACTCCTACAATGAGCAGTTCTTC
v_gene: TRBV25-1; d_gene: TRBD1; abundance: few; j_gene: TRBJ2-5; CDR3aa: CASNPDRGQETQYF; CDR3nt: TGTGCCAGCAATCCGGACAGGGGTCAGGAGACCCAGTACTTC
v_gene: TRBV6-5; d_gene: -; abundance: -; j_gene: TRBJ1-2; CDR3aa: CASGRGGDHGYTF; CDR3nt: TGTGCCAGCGGGAGGGGCGGTGACCATGGCTACACCTTC
v_gene: TRBV30; d_gene: -; abundance: once; j_gene: TRBJ2-3; CDR3aa: CAWSALESSTDTQYF; CDR3nt: TGTGCCTGGAGTGCACTGGAGTCTAGCACAGATACGCAGTATTTT
v_gene: TRBV12-3/TRBV12-4; d_gene: -; abundance: -; j_gene: TRBJ1-2; CDR3aa: CASSLRGFHGYTF; CDR3nt: TGTGCCAGCAGTTTACGGGGGTTTCATGGCTACACCTTC
v_gene: TRBV6-5; d_gene: -; abundance: -; j_gene: TRBJ2-5; CDR3aa: CASSSARTVQETQYF; CDR3nt: TGTGCCAGCAGTTCCGCGCGGACTGTCCAAGAGACCCAGTACTTC
v_gene: TRBV9; d_gene: TRBD1; abundance: few; j_gene: TRBJ2-1; CDR3aa: CASSGKGAPYNEQFF; CDR3nt: TGTGCCAGCAGCGGTAAGGGGGCCCCCTACAATGAGCAGTTCTTC
v_gene: TRBV7-8; d_gene: -; abundance: -; j_gene: TRBJ2-7; CDR3aa: CVSSSRLDYEQYF; CDR3nt: TGTGTCAGCAGCTCAAGACTAGACTACGAGCAGTACTTC
v_gene: TRBV12-3/TRBV12-4; d_gene: TRBD2; abundance: -; j_gene: TRBJ2-1; CDR3aa: CASSSSGGEQFF; CDR3nt: TGTGCCAGCAGTTCCTCGGGGGGTGAGCAGTTCTTC
v_gene: TRBV28; d_gene: TRBD1; abundance: few; j_gene: TRBJ1-2; CDR3aa: CASSLVAGTGDGDTF; CDR3nt: TGTGCCAGCAGTTTAGTAGCCGGGACAGGGGACGGGGACACCTTC
v_gene: TRBV12-3/TRBV12-4; d_gene: -; abundance: many; j_gene: TRBJ1-6; CDR3aa: CASSLLGPANNSPLHF; CDR3nt: TGTGCCAGCAGTTTACTCGGCCCCGCTAATAATTCACCCCTCCACTTT
v_gene: TRBV7-2; d_gene: -; abundance: once; j_gene: TRBJ2-7; CDR3aa: CASSLARGELCEQYF; CDR3nt: TGTGCCAGCAGCTTAGCTAGGGGCGAACTCTGCGAGCAGTACTTC
v_gene: TRBV3-1; d_gene: -; abundance: -; j_gene: TRBJ1-2; CDR3aa: CASSQVNNYGYTF; CDR3nt: TGTGCCAGCAGCCAAGTAAATAACTATGGCTACACCTTC
v_gene: TRBV12-3/TRBV12-4; d_gene: TRBD1; abundance: few; j_gene: TRBJ2-5; CDR3aa: CASSPRTGGGWTQYF; CDR3nt: TGTGCCAGCAGTCCGCGGACAGGGGGAGGTTGGACCCAGTACTTC
v_gene: TRBV20-1; d_gene: -; abundance: -; j_gene: TRBJ2-3; CDR3aa: CSARVRGRGWDTQYF; CDR3nt: TGCAGTGCTAGAGTGCGGGGAAGGGGGTGGGATACGCAGTATTTT